This TCR beta chain was obtained from a study of blood T cell repertoires in COVID-19. Across the whole study: Sites across the United States, Italy and Spain contributed samples from acute and convalescent COVID-19.

As originally analysed: Estimates of nucleated cell counts were drawn from the amplification of reference gene primers. Measured with immunoSEQ multiplex PCR; TCRdb has only the in-frame clones, and not every one. Clonal size and the V and J genes are those of that table, whereas D and trimming came from the DNA. This table has about 140,000 clones, 84% appearing once. Trimming removed 5 bases from V and 0 bases from J, with 16 bases in between. This CDR3 spans 16 amino acids. In germline, CDR1 is SNHLY, CDR2 FYNNEI. The J gene is TRBJ1-2, the V gene TRBV2; no reliable D call. Source material: peripheral blood. The receptor's source is a man aged 30-40 years with COVID-19, enrolled during active disease. CDR3 residues: CASSMQISRANYGYTF. DNA of the CDR3: TGTGCCAGCAGTATGCAGATCTCTAGAGCTAACTATGGCTACACCTTC.